The 14 T cell receptor beta chains presented below share a single source sample, sequenced in a study of TIL therapy for anti-PD-1-resistant metastatic lung cancer. The libraries were made with immunoSEQ v3. The repertoire was sequenced with immunoSEQ multiplex PCR; TCRdb's copy has only in-frame clones and lacks some. The table has about 53,000 clones, about 73% seen once. Time point defined: pre-treatment sample, taken before nivolumab and TIL therapy. The source was blood, collected at baseline. The source is a person aged 25 to 85 with non-small cell lung cancer.

J is TRBJ1-1 and V is TRBV19; 7 nucleotides align to TRBD1. Germline CDR1 reads LNHDA; CDR2 reads SQIVND (reference sequence). V lost 9 bases to trimming and J lost 3 bases; unmatched junction nucleotides: 4. CDR3 length equals 12 residues. The CDR3: CASGDRDTEAFF. The CDR3 DNA reads TGTGCCAGCGGAGACAGGGACACTGAAGCTTTCTTT.

The chain has TRBV9 and TRBJ2-7; the match to TRBD1 covers 10 bases. The germline V gene encodes CDR1 SGDLS and CDR2 YYNGEE. V shed 4 bases and J 4 bases; nucleotides not matched to a gene: 5. The CDR3 totals 14 residues. Here the CDR3 DNA reads TGTGCCAGCAGCCCGGGACAGGGGCCATACGAGCAGTACTTC. Its protein product is CASSPGQGPYEQYF.

The gene calls are TRBV5-7 and TRBJ2-7; D possibly corresponds to TRBD2 (6 bases). TRBV5-7 is labeled an ORF, and its function is uncertain. Trimming removed 0 bases from V and 5 bases from J, with 21 bases in between. The CDR3 consists of 17 residues. CDR3 bases: TGTGCCAGCAGCTTGGAGCAGGGAGGAATGTCTGTCCACGAGCAGTACTTC. Translated, it gives CASSLEQGGMSVHEQYF.

The chain uses TRBV7-2 and TRBJ2-5, with TRBD2 as a possible D gene (7 bases). This CDR3 contains 15 residues. Trimming took off 3 bases at V and 2 bases at J, with 13 bases between the two ends. CDR1 and CDR2 from the germline V gene are SGHTA and FQGNSA. CDR3 protein: CASSFQGGGQETQYF. The CDR3 coding sequence is TGTGCCAGCAGCTTTCAGGGAGGGGGACAAGAGACCCAGTACTTC.

Only a few counts were recorded for this clone. The J gene is TRBJ1-5, the V gene TRBV6-6, with 8 bases fitting TRBD1. The length of the CDR3 is 16 residues. V shed 4 bases, J shed 4 bases, and the junction held 9 bases outside the gene matches. Germline CDR1 and CDR2: MNHNY and SVGAGI (reference sequence). For the CDR3, the DNA is TGTGCCAGCAGTTTCTCCGGACAGGGAGGTAATCAGCCCCAGCATTTT. It translates to CASSFSGQGGNQPQHF.

The chain couples TRBV28 to TRBJ1-1; D is undetermined. The length of the CDR3 is 15 residues. Germline V CDR1 and CDR2: MDHEN, SYDVKM. Deletions cut 4 bases from V and 3 bases from J, with 15 bases between. The CDR3 coding sequence is TGTGCCAGCAGTTCGCCCCTCCGGATAGACACTGAAGCTTTCTTT. Translating it yields CASSSPLRIDTEAFF.

V is TRBV15 and J is TRBJ2-5, with a possible D match to TRBD1 (5 bases). Trimming removed 8 bases at V and 5 bases at J, with 18 bases between. CDR3 length: 14 residues. Per the germline V gene, CDR1 is LNHNV and CDR2 is YYDKDF (reference sequence). The CDR3 DNA reads TGTGCCACCGGGAATCGTAGGGGTATGGAGACCCAGTACTTC. It encodes CATGNRRGMETQYF.

The chain links TRBV19 to TRBJ2-5; TRBD1 matches 7 bases. Trimming removed 0 bases from V and 5 bases from J; junction bases left unmatched: 9. This CDR3 region has 16 residues. Germline CDR1 LNHDA, CDR2 SQIVND (reference sequence). CDR3 loop: CASSIDLRQGYETQYF. The CDR3 coding sequence is TGTGCCAGTAGTATAGATCTTAGACAGGGATACGAGACCCAGTACTTC. The full variable domain, rest sourced from reference TRBV19 and TRBJ2-5, is DGGITQSPKYLFRKEGQNVTLSCEQNLNHDAMYWYRQDPGQGLRLIYYSQIVNDFQKGDIAEGYSVSREKKESFPLTVTSAQKNPTAFYLCASSIDLRQGYETQYFGPGTRLLVL.

The CDR3 sequence: CASSLGTRDTEAFF. In nucleotides, the CDR3 is TGTGCCAGCAGCTTGGGGACTCGGGACACTGAAGCTTTCTTT. The chain recombines TRBV5-6 with TRBJ1-1; the D is unclear. CDR3 size: 14 residues. With 0 bases removed from V and 3 bases from J, the gap between germline ends came to 9 bases. Germline CDR1 reads SGHDT; CDR2 reads YYEEEE.

This clone has more than one count but fewer than ten. V gene TRBV10-1 combines with J gene TRBJ2-5; 8 bases are a match to TRBD2. The germline V gene encodes CDR1 WNHNN and CDR2 SYGVQD (reference sequence). Trimming at V came to 5 bases and at J to 5 bases, leaving 7 bases not matched to a gene. CDR3 size: 14 residues. CDR3 region: CASSYGGAAETQYF. CDR3 DNA: TGCGCCAGCAGTTACGGGGGGGCTGCGGAGACCCAGTACTTC.

The chain recombines TRBV25-1 with TRBJ2-3; D remains ambiguous. This CDR3 contains 11 residues. CDR1 and CDR2 from the germline V gene are MGHDK and SYGVNS. V lost 2 bases and J lost 15, with 12 bases in between. CDR3 nucleotides: TGTGCCAGCAGTGAAAATATCGCTGTATATTTT. Its translation is CASSENIAVYF.

The chain joins TRBV28 to TRBJ1-1; D perhaps matches TRBD1 (5 bases). V lost 5 bases and J lost 8, with 18 bases in between. The CDR3 spans 14 residues. Germline-derived CDR1 and CDR2 are MDHEN and SYDVKM. The CDR3 reads CASSNLPGRSEAFF. Written as DNA, the CDR3 is TGTGCCAGCAGTAACCTTCCGGGACGTAGCGAAGCTTTCTTT.

In DNA, the CDR3 is TGTGCCAGCAGTTCGCGCGGACTAGCGGGGGCCCTTCCTCCGTTCTTC. This sequence encodes CASSSRGLAGALPPFF. The V gene is TRBV28, the J gene TRBJ2-1; TRBD2 matches at 13 bases. CDR1 and CDR2 from the germline V gene are MDHEN and SYDVKM. This CDR3 is built from 16 residues. The J segment lost 15 bases and the V segment lost 4 bases, leaving 15 bases of the junction unmatched.

The chain uses TRBV28 and TRBJ1-2, with D unresolved. This CDR3 is 11 amino acids long. The V gene lost 6 bases and the J gene lost 6 bases, with 8 bases spanning the gap. Looked up from germline, CDR1 is MDHEN and CDR2 is SYDVKM. In DNA, the CDR3 is TGTGCCAGCAGGCGAATAGATGGCTACACCTTC. Translated: CASRRIDGYTF.